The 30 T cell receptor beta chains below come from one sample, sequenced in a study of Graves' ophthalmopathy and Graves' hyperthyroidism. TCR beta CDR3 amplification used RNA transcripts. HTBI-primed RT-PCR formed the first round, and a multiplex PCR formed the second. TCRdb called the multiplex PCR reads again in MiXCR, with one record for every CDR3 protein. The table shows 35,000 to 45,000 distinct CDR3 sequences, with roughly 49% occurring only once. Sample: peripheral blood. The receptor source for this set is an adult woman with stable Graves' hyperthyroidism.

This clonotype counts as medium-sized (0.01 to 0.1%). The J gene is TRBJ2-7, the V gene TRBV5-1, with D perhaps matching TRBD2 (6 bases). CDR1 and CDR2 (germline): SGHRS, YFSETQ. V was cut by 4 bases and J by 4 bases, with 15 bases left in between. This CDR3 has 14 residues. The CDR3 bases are TGCGCCAGCAGCCGCGGGGCAGGGCCATACGAGCAGTACTTC. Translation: CASSRGAGPYEQYF.

The CDR3 sequence is CASSPGQGTEAFF. The CDR3, as DNA: TGCGCCAGCAGCCCGGGACAGGGAACTGAAGCTTTCTTT. The chain joins TRBV5-1 to TRBJ1-1; TRBD1 aligns across 9 bases. This CDR3 comprises 13 residues. Germline V gene sequence: CDR1 SGHRS, CDR2 YFSETQ. Trimming at V came to 4 bases and at J to 5 bases, leaving 3 bases not matched to a gene.

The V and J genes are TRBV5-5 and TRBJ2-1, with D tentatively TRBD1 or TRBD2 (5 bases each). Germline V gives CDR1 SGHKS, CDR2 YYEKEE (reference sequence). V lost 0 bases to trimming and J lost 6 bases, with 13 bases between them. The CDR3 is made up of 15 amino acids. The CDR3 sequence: CASSLGRFGGNEQFF. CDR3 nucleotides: TGTGCCAGCAGCTTGGGCAGGTTTGGGGGCAATGAGCAGTTCTTC.

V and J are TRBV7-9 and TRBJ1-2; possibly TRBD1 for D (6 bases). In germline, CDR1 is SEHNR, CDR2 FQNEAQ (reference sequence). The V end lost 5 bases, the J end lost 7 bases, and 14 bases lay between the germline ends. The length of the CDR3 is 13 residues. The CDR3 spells CASSLGGGCGYTF. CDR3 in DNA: TGTGCCAGCAGCCTTGGGGGGGGCTGTGGCTACACCTTC. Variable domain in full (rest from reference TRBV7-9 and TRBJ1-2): DTGVSQNPRHKITKRGQNVTFRCDPISEHNRLYWYRQTLGQGPEFLTYFQNEAQLEKSRLLSDRFSAERPKGSFSTLEIQRTEQGDSAMYLCASSLGGGCGYTFGSGTRLTVV.

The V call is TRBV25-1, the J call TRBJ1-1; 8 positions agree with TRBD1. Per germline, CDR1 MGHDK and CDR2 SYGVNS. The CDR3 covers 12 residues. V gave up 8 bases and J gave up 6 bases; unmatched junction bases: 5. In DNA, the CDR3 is TGTGCCAGCCAGGGGGCCACTCCTGAAGCTTTCTTT. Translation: CASQGATPEAFF.

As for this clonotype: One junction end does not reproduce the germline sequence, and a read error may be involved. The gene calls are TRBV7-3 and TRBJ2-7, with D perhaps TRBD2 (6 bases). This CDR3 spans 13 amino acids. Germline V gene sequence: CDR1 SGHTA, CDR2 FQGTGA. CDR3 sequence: CASSPGVSCEQYF. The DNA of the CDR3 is TGTGCTAGCAGCCCGGGGGTCTCGTGCGAGCAGTACTTC.

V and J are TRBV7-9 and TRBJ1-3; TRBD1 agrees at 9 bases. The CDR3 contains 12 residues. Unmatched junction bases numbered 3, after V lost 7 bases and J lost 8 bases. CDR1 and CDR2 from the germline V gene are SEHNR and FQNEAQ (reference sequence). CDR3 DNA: TGTGCCAGCACTGGACAGGGGTACACCATATATTTT. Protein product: CASTGQGYTIYF.

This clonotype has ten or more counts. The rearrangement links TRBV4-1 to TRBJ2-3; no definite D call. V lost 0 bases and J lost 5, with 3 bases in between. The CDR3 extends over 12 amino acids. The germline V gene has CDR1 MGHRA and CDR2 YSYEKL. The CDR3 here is CASSQDGDTQYF. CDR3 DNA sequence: TGCGCCAGCAGCCAAGATGGAGATACGCAGTATTTT.

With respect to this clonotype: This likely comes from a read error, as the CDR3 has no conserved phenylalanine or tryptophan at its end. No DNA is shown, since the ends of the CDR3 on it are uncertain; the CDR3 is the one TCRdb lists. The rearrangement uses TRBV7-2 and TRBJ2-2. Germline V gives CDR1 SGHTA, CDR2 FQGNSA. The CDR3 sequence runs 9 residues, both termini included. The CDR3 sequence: CASSQEVFL.

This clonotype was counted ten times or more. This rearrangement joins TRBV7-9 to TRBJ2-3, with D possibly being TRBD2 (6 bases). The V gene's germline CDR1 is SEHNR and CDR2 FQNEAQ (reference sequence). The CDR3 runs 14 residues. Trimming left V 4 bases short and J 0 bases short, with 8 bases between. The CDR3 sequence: CASSSGTSTDTQYF. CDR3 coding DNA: TGTGCCAGCAGCTCCGGGACTAGCACAGATACGCAGTATTTT.

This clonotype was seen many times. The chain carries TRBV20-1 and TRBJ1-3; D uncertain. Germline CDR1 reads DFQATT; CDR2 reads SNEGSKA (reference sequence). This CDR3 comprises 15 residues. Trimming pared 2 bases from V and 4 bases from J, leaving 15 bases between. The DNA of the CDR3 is TGCAGTGCTAGACGTTCAGCTCCGCAAGGAAACACCATATATTTT. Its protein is CSARRSAPQGNTIYF.

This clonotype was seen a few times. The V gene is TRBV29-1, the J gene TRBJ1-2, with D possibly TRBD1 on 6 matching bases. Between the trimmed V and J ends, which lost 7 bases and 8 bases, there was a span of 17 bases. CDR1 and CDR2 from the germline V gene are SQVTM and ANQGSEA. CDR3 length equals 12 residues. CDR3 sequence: CSAHGQRRGYTF. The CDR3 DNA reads TGCAGCGCCCACGGACAGCGCCGGGGCTACACCTTC.

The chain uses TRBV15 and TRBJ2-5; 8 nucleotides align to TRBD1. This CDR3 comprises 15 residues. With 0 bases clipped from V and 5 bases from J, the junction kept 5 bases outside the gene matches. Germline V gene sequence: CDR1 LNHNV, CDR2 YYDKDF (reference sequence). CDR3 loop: CATSRDLQGGETQYF. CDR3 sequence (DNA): TGTGCCACCAGCAGAGATTTACAGGGGGGCGAGACCCAGTACTTC.

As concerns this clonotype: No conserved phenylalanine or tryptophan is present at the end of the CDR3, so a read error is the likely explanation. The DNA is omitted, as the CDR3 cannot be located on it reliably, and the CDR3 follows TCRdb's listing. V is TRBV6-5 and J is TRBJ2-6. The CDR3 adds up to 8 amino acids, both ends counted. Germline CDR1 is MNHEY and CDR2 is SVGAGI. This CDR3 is CASSYSTI.

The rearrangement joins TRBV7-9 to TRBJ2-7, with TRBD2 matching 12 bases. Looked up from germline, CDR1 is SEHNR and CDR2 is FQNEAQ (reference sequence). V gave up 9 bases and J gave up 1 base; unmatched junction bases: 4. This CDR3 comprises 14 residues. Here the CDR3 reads CASRLAGASYEQYF. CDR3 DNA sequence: TGTGCCAGTAGACTAGCGGGAGCATCCTACGAGCAGTACTTC.

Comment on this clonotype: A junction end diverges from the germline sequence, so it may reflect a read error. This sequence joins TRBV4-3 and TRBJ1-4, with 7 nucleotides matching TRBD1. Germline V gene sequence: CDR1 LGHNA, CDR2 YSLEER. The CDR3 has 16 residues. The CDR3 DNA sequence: TGCGCCAGCAGCCAAGGAGGGGGCGCACGTATTGAAAAACTGGTTTTT. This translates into CASSQGGGARIEKLVF.

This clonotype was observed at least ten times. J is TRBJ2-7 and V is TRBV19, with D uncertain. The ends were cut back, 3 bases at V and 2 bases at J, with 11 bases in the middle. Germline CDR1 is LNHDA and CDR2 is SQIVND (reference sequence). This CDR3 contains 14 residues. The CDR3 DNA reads TGTGCCAGTAGTATCGTTGGTGGGGCCTACGAGCAGTACTTC. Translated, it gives CASSIVGGAYEQYF.

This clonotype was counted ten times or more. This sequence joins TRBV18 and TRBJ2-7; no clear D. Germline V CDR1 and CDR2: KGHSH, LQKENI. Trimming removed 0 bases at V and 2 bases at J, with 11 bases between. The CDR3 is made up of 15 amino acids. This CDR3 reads CASSPPSAPPYEQYF. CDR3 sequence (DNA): TGTGCCAGCTCACCACCGAGTGCACCCCCCTACGAGCAGTACTTC.

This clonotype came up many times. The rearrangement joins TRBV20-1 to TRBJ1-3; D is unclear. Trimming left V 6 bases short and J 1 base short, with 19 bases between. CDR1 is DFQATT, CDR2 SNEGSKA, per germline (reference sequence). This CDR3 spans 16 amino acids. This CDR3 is CSAYIPGRFSGNTIYF. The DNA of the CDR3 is TGCAGTGCCTACATTCCCGGCAGGTTTTCTGGAAACACCATATATTTT.

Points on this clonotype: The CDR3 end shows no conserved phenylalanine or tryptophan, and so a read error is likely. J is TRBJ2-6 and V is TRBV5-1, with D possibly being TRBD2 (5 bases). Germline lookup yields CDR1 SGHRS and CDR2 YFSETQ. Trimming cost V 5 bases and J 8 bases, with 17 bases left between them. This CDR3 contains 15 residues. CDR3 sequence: CASRTMDSRTNVLTL. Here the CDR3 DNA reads TGCGCCAGCAGGACTATGGATTCTAGGACCAACGTCCTGACTCTC.

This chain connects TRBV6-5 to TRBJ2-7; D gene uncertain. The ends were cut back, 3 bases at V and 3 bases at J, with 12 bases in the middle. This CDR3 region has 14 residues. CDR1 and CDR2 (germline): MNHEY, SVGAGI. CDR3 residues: CASSYSQAGYEQYF. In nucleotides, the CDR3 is TGTGCCAGCAGTTATTCCCAGGCCGGCTACGAGCAGTACTTC.

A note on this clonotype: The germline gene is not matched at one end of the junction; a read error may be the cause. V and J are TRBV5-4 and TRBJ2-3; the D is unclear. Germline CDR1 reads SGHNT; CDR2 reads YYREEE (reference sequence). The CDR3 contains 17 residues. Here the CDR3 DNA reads TGTACCAGCAGCCCATCAATAACACCCGGATTGACAGATACGCAGTATTTT. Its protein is CTSSPSITPGLTDTQYF. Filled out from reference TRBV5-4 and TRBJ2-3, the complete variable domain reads ETGVTQSPTHLIKTRGQQVTLRCSSQSGHNTVSWYQQALGQGPQFIFQYYREEENGRGNFPPRFSGLQFPNYSSELNVNALELDDSALYLCTSSPSITPGLTDTQYFGPGTRLTVL.

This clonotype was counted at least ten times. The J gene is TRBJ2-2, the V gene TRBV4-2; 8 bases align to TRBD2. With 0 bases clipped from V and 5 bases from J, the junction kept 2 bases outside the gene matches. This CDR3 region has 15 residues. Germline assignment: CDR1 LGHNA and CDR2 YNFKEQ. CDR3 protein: CASSQEGLVTGELFF. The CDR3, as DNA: TGTGCCAGCAGCCAAGAGGGACTAGTGACCGGGGAGCTGTTTTTT.

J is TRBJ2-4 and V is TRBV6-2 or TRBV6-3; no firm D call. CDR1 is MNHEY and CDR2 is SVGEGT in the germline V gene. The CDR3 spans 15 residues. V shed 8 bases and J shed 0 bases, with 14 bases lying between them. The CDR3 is CASQHGDEAKNIQYF. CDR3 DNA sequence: TGTGCCAGCCAACATGGGGATGAAGCCAAAAACATTCAGTACTTC.

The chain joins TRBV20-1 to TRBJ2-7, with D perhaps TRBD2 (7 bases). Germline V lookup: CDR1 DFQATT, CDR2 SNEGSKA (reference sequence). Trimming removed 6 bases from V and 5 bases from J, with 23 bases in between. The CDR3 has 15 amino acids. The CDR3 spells CSASAPGGGSDEQYF. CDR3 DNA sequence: TGCAGTGCCAGCGCACCTGGGGGCGGGAGCGACGAGCAGTACTTC.

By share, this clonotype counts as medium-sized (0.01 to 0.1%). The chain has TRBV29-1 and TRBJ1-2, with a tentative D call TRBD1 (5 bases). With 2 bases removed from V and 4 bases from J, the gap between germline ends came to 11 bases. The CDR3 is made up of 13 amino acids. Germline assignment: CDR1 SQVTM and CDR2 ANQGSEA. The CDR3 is CSVELTGLYGYTF. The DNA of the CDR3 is TGCAGCGTTGAACTAACGGGACTCTATGGCTACACCTTC.

CDR3 in DNA: TGTGCCAGCAGCTTAGATTGGGGGAGCGGGAGTTACCAAGAGACCCAGTACTTC. Translating gives CASSLDWGSGSYQETQYF. V and J are TRBV10-3 and TRBJ2-5; 8 positions agree with TRBD2. V lost 10 bases, J lost 0 bases, and 19 bases stayed unmatched. CDR1 is ENHRY, CDR2 SYGVKD, per germline. CDR3 length: 18 amino acids.

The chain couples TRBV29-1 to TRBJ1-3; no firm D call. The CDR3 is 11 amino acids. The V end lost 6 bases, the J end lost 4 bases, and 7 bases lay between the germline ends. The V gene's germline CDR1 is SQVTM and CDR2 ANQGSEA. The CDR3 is CSVESGNTIYF. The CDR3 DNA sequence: TGCAGCGTGGAATCCGGAAACACCATATATTTT.

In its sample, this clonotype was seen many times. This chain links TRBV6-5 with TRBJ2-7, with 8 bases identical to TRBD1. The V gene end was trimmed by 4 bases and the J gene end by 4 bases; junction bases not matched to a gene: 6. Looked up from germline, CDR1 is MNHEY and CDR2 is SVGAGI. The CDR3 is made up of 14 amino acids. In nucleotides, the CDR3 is TGTGCCAGCAGTTTCCGGGACAGGCTTTACGAGCAGTACTTC. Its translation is CASSFRDRLYEQYF.

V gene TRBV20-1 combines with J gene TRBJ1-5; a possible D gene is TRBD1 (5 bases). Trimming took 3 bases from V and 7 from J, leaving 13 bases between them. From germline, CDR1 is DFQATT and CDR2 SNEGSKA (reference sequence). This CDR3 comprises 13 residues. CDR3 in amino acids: CSASGGSGQPQHF. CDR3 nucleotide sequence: TGCAGTGCTAGTGGGGGGTCGGGGCAGCCCCAGCATTTT.